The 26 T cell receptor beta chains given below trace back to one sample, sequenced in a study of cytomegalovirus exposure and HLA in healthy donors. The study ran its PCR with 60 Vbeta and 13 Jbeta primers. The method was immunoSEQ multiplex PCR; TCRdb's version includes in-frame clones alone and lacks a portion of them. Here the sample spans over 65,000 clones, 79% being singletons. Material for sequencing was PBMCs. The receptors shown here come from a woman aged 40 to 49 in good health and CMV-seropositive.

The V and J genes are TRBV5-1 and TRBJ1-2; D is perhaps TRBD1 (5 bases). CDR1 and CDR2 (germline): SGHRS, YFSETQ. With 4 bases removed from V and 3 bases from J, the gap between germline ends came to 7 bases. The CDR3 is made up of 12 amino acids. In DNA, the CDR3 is TGCGCCAGCAGCCCGACAGACTATGGCTACACCTTC. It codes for CASSPTDYGYTF.

The CDR3 is CASSRQGDGNQPQHF. CDR3 coding DNA: TGTGCCAGTAGTAGACAGGGGGATGGCAATCAGCCCCAGCATTTT. J is TRBJ1-5 and V is TRBV19; TRBD1 aligns across 9 bases. The V segment lost 4 bases and the J segment 2 bases; nucleotides outside the gene matches: 3. The CDR3 is 15 residues long. CDR1 LNHDA and CDR2 SQIVND come from the germline V gene (reference sequence).

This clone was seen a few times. The CDR3 here is CASSNNRAGSNQPQHF. In nucleotides, the CDR3 is TGTGCCAGCAGCAATAATAGGGCGGGTAGCAATCAGCCCCAGCATTTT. This chain uses TRBV21-1 with TRBJ1-5. TRBV21-1 is classified as a pseudogene. CDR3 size: 16 residues.

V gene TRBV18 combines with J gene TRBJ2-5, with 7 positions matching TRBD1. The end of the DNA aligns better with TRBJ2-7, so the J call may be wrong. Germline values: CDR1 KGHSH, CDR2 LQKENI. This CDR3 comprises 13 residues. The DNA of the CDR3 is TGTGCCAGCGGCGGACAGGCGTCCTACGAGCAGTACTTC. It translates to CASGGQASYEQYF.

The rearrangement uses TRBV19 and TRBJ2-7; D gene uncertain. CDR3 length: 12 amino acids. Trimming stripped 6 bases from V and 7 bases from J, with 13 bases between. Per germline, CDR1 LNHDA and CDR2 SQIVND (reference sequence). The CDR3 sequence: CASRSPRGEQYF. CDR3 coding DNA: TGTGCCAGTAGGAGTCCTCGAGGAGAGCAGTACTTC.

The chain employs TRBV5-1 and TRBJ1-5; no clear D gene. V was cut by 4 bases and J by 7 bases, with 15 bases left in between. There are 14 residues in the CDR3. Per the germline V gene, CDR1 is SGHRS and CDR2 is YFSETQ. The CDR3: CASSPGTRGQPQHF. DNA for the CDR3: TGCGCCAGCAGCCCGGGAACGAGAGGACAGCCCCAGCATTTT.

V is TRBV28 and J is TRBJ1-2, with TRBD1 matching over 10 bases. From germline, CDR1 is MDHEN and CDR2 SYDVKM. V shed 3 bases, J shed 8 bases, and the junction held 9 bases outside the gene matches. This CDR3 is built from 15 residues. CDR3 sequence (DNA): TGTGCCAGCAGTTTGCAACCAGGACAGGGGGGGGGCTACACCTTC. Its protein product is CASSLQPGQGGGYTF.

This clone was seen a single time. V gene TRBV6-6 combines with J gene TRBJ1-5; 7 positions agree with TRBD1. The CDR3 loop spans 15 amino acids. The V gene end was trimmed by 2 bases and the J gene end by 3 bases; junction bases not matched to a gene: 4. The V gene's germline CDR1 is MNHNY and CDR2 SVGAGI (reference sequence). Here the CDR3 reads CASSYPGQNNQPQHF. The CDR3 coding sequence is TGTGCCAGCAGTTACCCGGGACAGAACAATCAGCCCCAGCATTTT.

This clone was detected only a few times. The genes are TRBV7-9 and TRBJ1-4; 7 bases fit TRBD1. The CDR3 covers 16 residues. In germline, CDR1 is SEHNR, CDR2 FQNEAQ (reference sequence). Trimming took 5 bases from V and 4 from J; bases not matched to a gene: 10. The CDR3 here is CASSPRRQGFNEKLFF. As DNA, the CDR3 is TGTGCCAGCAGCCCGAGGCGACAGGGATTTAATGAAAAACTGTTTTTT.

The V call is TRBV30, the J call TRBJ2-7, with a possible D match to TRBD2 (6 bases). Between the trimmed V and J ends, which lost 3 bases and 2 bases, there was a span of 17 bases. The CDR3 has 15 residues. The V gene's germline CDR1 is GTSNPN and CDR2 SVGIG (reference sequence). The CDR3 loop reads CAWRRKAGLPYEQYF. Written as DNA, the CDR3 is TGTGCCTGGAGACGTAAAGCGGGTCTCCCCTACGAGCAGTACTTC. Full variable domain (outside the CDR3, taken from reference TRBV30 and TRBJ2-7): SQTIHQWPATLVQPVGSPLSLECTVEGTSNPNLYWYRQAAGRGLQLLFYSVGIGQISSEVPQNLSASRPQDRQFILSSKKLLLSDSGFYLCAWRRKAGLPYEQYFGPGTRLTVT.

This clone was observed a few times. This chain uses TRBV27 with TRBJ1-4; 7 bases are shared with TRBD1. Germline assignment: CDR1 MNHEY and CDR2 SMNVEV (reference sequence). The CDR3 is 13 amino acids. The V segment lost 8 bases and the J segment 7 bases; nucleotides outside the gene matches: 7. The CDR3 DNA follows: TGTGCCAGCGATAGGGGGCGCATTGAAAAACTGTTTTTT. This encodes CASDRGRIEKLFF.

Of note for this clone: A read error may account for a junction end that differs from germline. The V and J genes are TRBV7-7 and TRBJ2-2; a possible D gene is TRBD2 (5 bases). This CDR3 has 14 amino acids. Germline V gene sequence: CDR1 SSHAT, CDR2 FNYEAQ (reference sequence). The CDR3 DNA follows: TGTGCTAGCAGCTTAGGCGGGTCCCCCGGGGAGCTGTTTTTT. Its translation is CASSLGGSPGELFF. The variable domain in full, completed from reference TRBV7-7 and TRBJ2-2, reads GAGVSQSPRYKVTKRGQDVTLRCDPISSHATLYWYQQALGQGPEFLTYFNYEAQPDKSGLPSDRFSAERPEGSISTLTIQRTEQRDSAMYRCASSLGGSPGELFFGEGSRLTVL.

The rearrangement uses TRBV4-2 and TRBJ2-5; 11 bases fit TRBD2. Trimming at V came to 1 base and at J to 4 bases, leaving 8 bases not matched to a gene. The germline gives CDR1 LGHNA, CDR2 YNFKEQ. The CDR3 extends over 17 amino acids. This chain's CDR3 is CASSQGTSGPGGETQYF. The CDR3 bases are TGTGCCAGCAGCCAAGGGACTAGCGGGCCGGGGGGAGAGACCCAGTACTTC.

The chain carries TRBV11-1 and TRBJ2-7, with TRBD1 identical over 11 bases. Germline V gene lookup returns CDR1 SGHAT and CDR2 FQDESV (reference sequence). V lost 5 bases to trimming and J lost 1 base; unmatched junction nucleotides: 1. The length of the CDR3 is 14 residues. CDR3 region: CASSGTGGSYEQYF. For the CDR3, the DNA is TGTGCCAGCAGCGGGACAGGGGGATCCTACGAGCAGTACTTC.

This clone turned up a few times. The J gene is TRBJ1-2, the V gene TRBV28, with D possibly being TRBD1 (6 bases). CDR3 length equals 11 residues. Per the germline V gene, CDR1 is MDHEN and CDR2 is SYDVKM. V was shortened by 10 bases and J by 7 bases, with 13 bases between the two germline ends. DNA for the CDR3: TGTGCCACCCTGGGGGCCATTGGCTACACCTTC. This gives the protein CATLGAIGYTF.

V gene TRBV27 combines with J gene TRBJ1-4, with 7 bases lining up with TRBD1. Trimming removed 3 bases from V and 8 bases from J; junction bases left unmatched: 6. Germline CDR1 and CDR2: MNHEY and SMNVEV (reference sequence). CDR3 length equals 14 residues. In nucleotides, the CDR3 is TGTGCCAGCAGTTTGAACAGGGGAAGCGAAAAACTGTTTTTT. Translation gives CASSLNRGSEKLFF.

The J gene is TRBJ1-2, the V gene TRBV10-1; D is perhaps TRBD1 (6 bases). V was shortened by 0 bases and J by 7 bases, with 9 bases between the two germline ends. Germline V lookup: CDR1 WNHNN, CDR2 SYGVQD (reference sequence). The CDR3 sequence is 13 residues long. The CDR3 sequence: CASSESGQGGYTF. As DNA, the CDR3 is TGCGCCAGCAGTGAGTCGGGACAAGGTGGCTACACCTTC.

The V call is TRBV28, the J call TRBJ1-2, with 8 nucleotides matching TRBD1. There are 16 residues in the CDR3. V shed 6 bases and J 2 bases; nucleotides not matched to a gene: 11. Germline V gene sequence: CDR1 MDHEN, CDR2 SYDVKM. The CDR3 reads CASRGQEDGLNYGYTF. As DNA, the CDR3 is TGTGCCAGCAGGGGACAGGAGGACGGTTTAAACTATGGCTACACCTTC.

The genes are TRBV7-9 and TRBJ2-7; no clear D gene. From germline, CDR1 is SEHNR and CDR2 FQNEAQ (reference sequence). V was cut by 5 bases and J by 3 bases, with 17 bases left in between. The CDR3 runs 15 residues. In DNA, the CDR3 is TGTGCCAGCAGCCCACGACAATCCTCGTACTACGAGCAGTACTTC. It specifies CASSPRQSSYYEQYF.

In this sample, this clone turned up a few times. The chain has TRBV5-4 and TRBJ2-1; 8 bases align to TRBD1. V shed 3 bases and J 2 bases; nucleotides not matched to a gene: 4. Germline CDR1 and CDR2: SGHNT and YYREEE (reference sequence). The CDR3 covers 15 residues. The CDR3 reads CASSSTGDAYNEQFF. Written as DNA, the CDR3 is TGTGCCAGCAGCTCGACAGGGGACGCCTACAATGAGCAGTTCTTC. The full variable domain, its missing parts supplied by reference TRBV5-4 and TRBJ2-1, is ETGVTQSPTHLIKTRGQQVTLRCSSQSGHNTVSWYQQALGQGPQFIFQYYREEENGRGNFPPRFSGLQFPNYSSELNVNALELDDSALYLCASSSTGDAYNEQFFGPGTRLTVL.

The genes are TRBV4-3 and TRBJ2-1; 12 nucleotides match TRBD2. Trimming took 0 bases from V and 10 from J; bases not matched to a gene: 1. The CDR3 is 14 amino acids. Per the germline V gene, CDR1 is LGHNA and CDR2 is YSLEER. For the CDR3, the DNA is TGCGCCAGCAGCCAAGACGGACTAGCGGGAGAGCAGTTCTTC. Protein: CASSQDGLAGEQFF.

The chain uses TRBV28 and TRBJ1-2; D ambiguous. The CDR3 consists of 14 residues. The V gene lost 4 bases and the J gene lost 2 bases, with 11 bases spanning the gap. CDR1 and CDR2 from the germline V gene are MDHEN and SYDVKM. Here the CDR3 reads CASSSLDGNYGYTF. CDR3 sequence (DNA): TGTGCCAGCAGTTCACTAGACGGAAACTATGGCTACACCTTC.

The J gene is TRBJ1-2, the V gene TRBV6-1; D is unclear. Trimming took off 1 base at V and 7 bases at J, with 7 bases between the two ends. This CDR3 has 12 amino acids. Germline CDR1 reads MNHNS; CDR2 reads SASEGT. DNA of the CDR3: TGTGCCAGCAGTGAAGGCCAGGCTGGCTACACCTTC. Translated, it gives CASSEGQAGYTF.

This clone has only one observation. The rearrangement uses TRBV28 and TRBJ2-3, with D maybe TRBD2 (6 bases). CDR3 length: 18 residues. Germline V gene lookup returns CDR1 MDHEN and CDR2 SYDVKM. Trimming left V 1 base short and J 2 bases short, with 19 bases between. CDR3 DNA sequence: TGTGCCAGCAGTTTATTGGGTTCGGGACTTAGGCTCACAGATACGCAGTATTTT. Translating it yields CASSLLGSGLRLTDTQYF.

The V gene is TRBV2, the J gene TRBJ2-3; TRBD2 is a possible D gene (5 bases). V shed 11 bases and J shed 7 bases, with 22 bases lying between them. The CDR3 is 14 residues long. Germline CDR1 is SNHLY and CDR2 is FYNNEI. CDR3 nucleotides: TGTGCCTCGCAAGAGGGATTTGCCTCTAATACGCAGTATTTT. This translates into CASQEGFASNTQYF.

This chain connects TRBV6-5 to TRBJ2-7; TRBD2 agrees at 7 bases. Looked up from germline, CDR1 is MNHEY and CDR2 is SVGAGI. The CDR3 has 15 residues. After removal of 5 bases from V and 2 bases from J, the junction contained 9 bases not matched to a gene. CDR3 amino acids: CASSTRGAGTYEQYF. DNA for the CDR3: TGTGCCAGCAGTACCCGGGGAGCGGGAACCTACGAGCAGTACTTC.